What follows are 21 T cell receptor beta chains derived from one specimen sequenced in a study of human T cells and chemical hapten exposure. Time point indicated: patch test 1, 2 weeks after DPC sensitization. Treatment denoted: therapeutic diphenylcyclopropenone sensitization with weekly scalp DPC. Each CDR3 protein is one row after TCRdb ran MiXCR on the RACE reads. The table records 150,000 to 200,000 distinct CDR3 sequences, 13% to 15% of them present only once. This material consisted of whole blood, taken in connection with sensitization to the hapten diphenylcyclopropenone (DPC). The receptors originated from a woman between 25 and 40 years old with alopecia areata. Some clones in this sample may be carry-over from other donors' samples.

The V and J genes are TRBV20-1 and TRBJ1-5; maybe TRBD1 (5 bases). Germline V gene lookup returns CDR1 DFQATT and CDR2 SNEGSKA (reference sequence). Trimming stripped 5 bases from V and 1 base from J, with 15 bases between. The CDR3 is made up of 15 amino acids. The CDR3 DNA is TGCAGTGCTTCAGGAGGAAGGGGAAGCAATCAGCCCCAGCATTTT. Translating it yields CSASGGRGSNQPQHF.

This clonotype has a handful of counts. V is TRBV29-1 and J is TRBJ1-2; no reliable D call. Germline V lookup: CDR1 SQVTM, CDR2 ANQGSEA. The CDR3 is 11 amino acids. Between the trimmed V and J ends, which lost 3 bases and 6 bases, there was a span of 8 bases. CDR3 coding DNA: TGCAGCGTTGATGTGGCCGATGGCTACACCTTC. It encodes CSVDVADGYTF.

This clonotype was detected only a few times. The chain combines TRBV28 with TRBJ2-5; 7 bases line up with TRBD2. The ends lost 5 bases at V and 6 bases at J; junction bases unmatched: 12. The CDR3 loop spans 15 amino acids. Per the germline V gene, CDR1 is MDHEN and CDR2 is SYDVKM. Written as DNA, the CDR3 is TGTGCCAGCAGTACCGAGCGGGGACTTTGGAAGACCCAGTACTTC. It specifies CASSTERGLWKTQYF.

There are a few counts of this clonotype. The gene calls are TRBV19 and TRBJ2-1; D possibly matches TRBD1 or TRBD2 (6 bases each). This CDR3 spans 15 amino acids. The V end was cut by 3 bases, the J end by 4 bases, with 13 bases between. Germline CDR1 LNHDA, CDR2 SQIVND (reference sequence). CDR3 sequence: CASSMGGQIYNEQFF. As DNA, the CDR3 is TGTGCCAGTAGTATGGGGGGCCAAATTTACAATGAGCAGTTCTTC.

This clonotype occurred many times. The rearrangement links TRBV20-1 to TRBJ2-2, with 10 bases identical to TRBD2. The CDR3 spans 17 residues. Germline trimming cut 5 bases from V and 1 base from J; bases unmatched to any gene: 10. In germline, CDR1 is DFQATT, CDR2 SNEGSKA (reference sequence). In DNA, the CDR3 is TGCAGTGCTCCTCCGGGACTAGCGCTAAGGAACACCGGGGAGCTGTTTTTT. This codes for CSAPPGLALRNTGELFF.

In this sample, this clonotype turned up many times. The chain has TRBV20-1 and TRBJ1-1; D may be TRBD1 (5 bases). Germline V gene sequence: CDR1 DFQATT, CDR2 SNEGSKA (reference sequence). V lost 1 base and J 6 bases, leaving 6 bases between the germline ends. The CDR3 length is 11 residues. The CDR3 here is CSARGDAEAFF. The CDR3 DNA reads as TGCAGTGCTAGAGGGGACGCTGAAGCTTTCTTT.

This clonotype was observed many times. The V and J genes are TRBV6-5 and TRBJ1-4; no reliable D call. Trimming stripped 0 bases from V and 8 bases from J, with 7 bases between. Germline assignment: CDR1 MNHEY and CDR2 SVGAGI. CDR3 size: 13 residues. Written as DNA, the CDR3 is TGTGCCAGCAGTTACTCGACCGGAGAAAAACTGTTTTTT. Its protein product is CASSYSTGEKLFF.

This clonotype was recorded a few times. The J gene is TRBJ2-2, the V gene TRBV2; 7 nucleotides match TRBD2. CDR1 is SNHLY, CDR2 FYNNEI, per germline. The CDR3 runs 15 residues. V trimming: 0 bases; J trimming: 3 bases; junction bases outside the gene matches: 1. CDR3 in amino acids: CASSEAGLYTGELFF. The CDR3 nucleotides read TGTGCCAGCAGTGAAGCGGGACTATACACCGGGGAGCTGTTTTTT.

This clonotype was observed many times. This chain connects TRBV3-1 to TRBJ1-1; D gene unclear. CDR1 and CDR2 (germline): LGHDT, YNNKEL (reference sequence). The CDR3 loop spans 13 amino acids. V lost 3 bases, J lost 0 bases, and 5 bases lay in between. The CDR3 region is CASSQAVNTEAFF. The CDR3, as DNA: TGTGCCAGCAGCCAGGCAGTGAACACTGAAGCTTTCTTT.

This clonotype was picked up a small number of times. This CDR3 reads CASSYREGDEAFF. DNA of the CDR3: TGTGCCAGCAGTTACAGGGAGGGGGATGAAGCTTTCTTT. The chain is built from TRBV12-3 or TRBV12-4 and TRBJ1-1, with TRBD1 as a possible D gene (6 bases). The CDR3 has 13 residues. V gave up 4 bases and J gave up 7 bases, with 13 bases separating them.

This clonotype was counted at least ten times. The chain has TRBV7-9 and TRBJ1-3; D is possibly TRBD1 (6 bases). Germline V lookup: CDR1 SEHNR, CDR2 FQNEAQ (reference sequence). The CDR3 contains 16 residues. Trimming pared 5 bases from V and 0 bases from J, leaving 14 bases between. CDR3 sequence: CASSKQGQTSGNTIYF. DNA of the CDR3: TGTGCCAGCAGCAAACAAGGACAGACCTCTGGAAACACCATATATTTT.

This clonotype was observed a single time. CDR3 in amino acids: CAISVGRGSSGTFYEQYF. In DNA form, the CDR3 reads TGTGCCATCAGTGTAGGCAGGGGGTCTAGCGGGACTTTTTACGAGCAGTACTTC. The genes are TRBV10-3 and TRBJ2-7; 9 positions agree with TRBD2. V lost 4 bases, J lost 4 bases, and 17 bases stayed unmatched. Germline lookup yields CDR1 ENHRY and CDR2 SYGVKD. The length of the CDR3 is 18 residues.

The V call is TRBV6-2 or TRBV6-3, the J call TRBJ1-1; no reliable D call. Germline CDR1 reads MNHEY; CDR2 reads SVGEGT. Trimming removed 2 bases from V and 7 bases from J, with 11 bases in between. This CDR3 region has 13 residues. Written as DNA, the CDR3 is TGTGCCAGCAGTTACAGGCTTTGGGGTGAAGCTTTCTTT. Its protein product is CASSYRLWGEAFF.

J is TRBJ2-3 and V is TRBV2; no definite D call. CDR1 and CDR2 from the germline V gene are SNHLY and FYNNEI. Trimming took off 7 bases at V and 4 bases at J, with 9 bases between the two ends. The CDR3 has 12 amino acids. The CDR3 DNA reads TGTGCCAGCACAGACGGGTCAGATACGCAGTATTTT. It codes for CASTDGSDTQYF.

The V and J genes are TRBV5-1 and TRBJ2-3; D gene uncertain. The V gene lost 0 bases and the J gene lost 2 bases, with 4 bases spanning the gap. The germline V gene encodes CDR1 SGHRS and CDR2 YFSETQ. The CDR3 consists of 13 residues. The CDR3 bases are TGCGCCAGCAGCTTGGCCCCCACAGATACGCAGTATTTT. Translation: CASSLAPTDTQYF.

This clonotype was detected ten times or more. This chain connects TRBV6-5 to TRBJ1-1; a possible D gene is TRBD1 (5 bases). The CDR3 has 15 residues. The V gene's germline CDR1 is MNHEY and CDR2 SVGAGI. Trimming pared 5 bases from V and 0 bases from J, leaving 13 bases between. The DNA of the CDR3 is TGTGCCAGCAGTAGACCTCCGACAGTGAACACTGAAGCTTTCTTT. Residues: CASSRPPTVNTEAFF.

This clonotype has just a few counts. This rearrangement joins TRBV3-1 to TRBJ2-1; D perhaps matches TRBD2 (6 bases). Germline V lookup: CDR1 LGHDT, CDR2 YNNKEL (reference sequence). The CDR3 consists of 13 residues. V was shortened by 4 bases and J by 8 bases, with 12 bases between the two germline ends. For the CDR3, the DNA is TGTGCCAGCAGCCTCGGGAGTACCGATGAGCAGTTCTTC. Amino acids: CASSLGSTDEQFF.

This clonotype has a handful of counts. The chain joins TRBV28 to TRBJ1-1; D call uncertain. CDR1 and CDR2 from the germline V gene are MDHEN and SYDVKM. The CDR3 has 15 amino acids. The ends were cut back, 5 bases at V and 7 bases at J, with 20 bases in the middle. The CDR3 coding sequence is TGTGCCAGCAGTCCGCTACTAGACCAGATGATTGAAGCTTTCTTT. Translated, it gives CASSPLLDQMIEAFF.

A few counts support this clonotype. The chain couples TRBV7-9 to TRBJ1-5, with TRBD1 identical over 9 bases. Germline V lookup: CDR1 SEHNR, CDR2 FQNEAQ (reference sequence). CDR3 length equals 15 residues. V dropped 1 base and J dropped 3; count of bases not matched to a gene: 1. CDR3: CASSLGDRDNQPQHF. As DNA, the CDR3 is TGTGCCAGCAGCTTAGGGGACAGGGACAATCAGCCCCAGCATTTT.

This sequence joins TRBV14 and TRBJ2-7; D is unresolved. Looked up from germline, CDR1 is SGHDN and CDR2 is FVKESK. Trimming left V 0 bases short and J 7 bases short, with 10 bases between. The CDR3 is made up of 13 amino acids. The CDR3 DNA follows: TGTGCCAGCAGCCAAGATCAAGAGGAAGAGCAGTACTTC. Translation: CASSQDQEEEQYF.

V usage is TRBV3-1 and J usage is TRBJ2-6, with TRBD1 as a possible D gene (6 bases). Germline lookup yields CDR1 LGHDT and CDR2 YNNKEL (reference sequence). This CDR3 is built from 16 residues. The V and J ends lost 4 bases and 1 base respectively, with 11 bases between them. In DNA form, the CDR3 reads TGTGCCAGCAGCCGATGGCAGGGGTCTGGGGCCAACGTCCTGACTTTC. Protein sequence: CASSRWQGSGANVLTF. Full variable domain (remainder filled in from reference TRBV3-1 and TRBJ2-6): DTAVSQTPKYLVTQMGNDKSIKCEQNLGHDTMYWYKQDSKKFLKIMFSYNNKELIINETVPNRFSPKSPDKAHLNLHINSLELGDSAVYFCASSRWQGSGANVLTFGAGSRLTVL.